Listed below are T cell receptor beta chains from one sample, sequenced in a study of blood T cell repertoires in COVID-19. Sequencing used immunoSEQ multiplex PCR; TCRdb keeps in-frame clones, though not all of them. The sample has 92,000 or so clones; about two thirds are singletons. Sequencing was performed on peripheral blood. The receptors shown here come from a woman older than 75 with acute or convalescent COVID-19. The CDR3 runs from the conserved cysteine through the conserved F or W. The D gene is left open where the match is weak. A row's size may be missing; if present it is once, few, many or a size class.

v_gene,j_gene,abundance,d_gene,CDR3nt,CDR3aa
TRBV5-1,TRBJ1-2,-,-,TGCGCCAGCAGCGGAGGCGGTGGCTACACCTTC,CASSGGGGYTF
TRBV30,TRBJ1-1,-,TRBD1,TGTGCCTGGAGTGGGGACAGGGGGACTGAAGCTTTCTTT,CAWSGDRGTEAFF
TRBV7-2,TRBJ2-2,-,TRBD2,TGTGCCAGCAGCCCGCGCGGGGGGTTGGACACCGGGGAGCTGTTTTTT,CASSPRGGLDTGELFF
TRBV12-3/TRBV12-4,TRBJ1-5,many,-,TGTGCCAGCAGTTTGGGCCGATATCAGCCCCAGCATTTT,CASSLGRYQPQHF
TRBV18,TRBJ2-7,-,TRBD1,TGTGCCAGCTCATCGGGGACCGAGGGGGCTAGGTACGAGCAGTACTTC,CASSSGTEGARYEQYF
TRBV5-1,TRBJ2-5,-,-,TGCGCCAGCAGCCTGGGGCCCCTGACAGGGGAGGGTGAGGAGACCCAGTACTTC,CASSLGPLTGEGEETQYF
TRBV10-3,TRBJ1-5,-,TRBD1,TGTGCCACTTCCGGGACAGGGACAAATCAGCCCCAGCATTTT,CATSGTGTNQPQHF
TRBV27,TRBJ2-7,-,TRBD1,TGTGCCAGCAGTTTCTCGGGATTGGGACAGGGTAACTACGAGCAGTACTTC,CASSFSGLGQGNYEQYF
TRBV5-6,TRBJ1-4,-,-,TGTGCCAGCAGGGAGTCGGCAACTAATGAAAAACTGTTTTTT,CASRESATNEKLFF
TRBV3-1/TRBV3-2,TRBJ1-2,-,TRBD1,TGTGCCAGCAGCCGTTGGGACAGACAGAACTATGGCTACACCTTC,CASSRWDRQNYGYTF
TRBV27,TRBJ2-3,once,TRBD1,TGTGCCAGCAGTTTCTGGACAGGGAGCACAGATACGCAGTATTTT,CASSFWTGSTDTQYF
TRBV13,TRBJ1-2,few,TRBD1,TGTGCCAGCAGCTACGGACAGGGGACTAACTATGGCTACACCTTC,CASSYGQGTNYGYTF
TRBV28,TRBJ1-2,once,-,TGTGCCAGCAGTTCGTGGGCAGCCCCAGGCAGTGGCTATGGCTACACCTTC,CASSSWAAPGSGYGYTF
TRBV6-6,TRBJ1-2,once,-,TGTGCCAGCAGTCCAAGAGGAGAGGAGTGGGGCTACACCTTC,CASSPRGEEWGYTF
TRBV19,TRBJ1-2,-,TRBD1,TGTGCCAGTAGCCGATCCGGGACAGCCCACTATGGCTACACCTTC,CASSRSGTAHYGYTF
TRBV5-5,TRBJ1-1,few,-,TGTGCCAGCAGCGATTTCAGGGAGGTGAACACTGAAGCTTTCTTT,CASSDFREVNTEAFF
TRBV10-3,TRBJ1-3,few,-,TGTGCCATCAGGCTGACAGCGCCTGGAAACACCATATATTTT,CAIRLTAPGNTIYF
TRBV7-6,TRBJ1-3,-,-,TGTGCCAGCAGCCGGGGGAGGTTTGGAAACACCATATATTTT,CASSRGRFGNTIYF
TRBV9,TRBJ2-5,-,TRBD2,TGTCCCCGCAGTTGGGGGGGACTAGGTGGGGAGACCCAGTACTTC,CPRSWGGLGGETQYF
TRBV18,TRBJ1-1,-,-,TGTGCCAGCTCATCCGAGGGGGTGAACACTGAAGCTTTCTTT,CASSSEGVNTEAFF
TRBV5-1,TRBJ1-6,-,-,TGCGCCAGCAGCTTGAGTACATCTTATAAAAATTCACCCCTCCACTTT,CASSLSTSYKNSPLHF
TRBV10-3,TRBJ1-2,-,-,TGTGCCATCAGTGTCGGGTTCTCCGCAAGCTACACCTTC,CAISVGFSASYTF
TRBV4-2,TRBJ1-1,-,TRBD1,TGTGCCAGCAGCCAAGGGCCCGGACAGGGGGGCACTGAAGCTTTCTTT,CASSQGPGQGGTEAFF
TRBV7-9,TRBJ1-2,-,-,TGTGCCAGCAGCGAGCGAGGAATGTATGGCTACACCTTC,CASSERGMYGYTF
TRBV5-3,TRBJ2-1,-,TRBD1,TGTGCCAGAAGCTTGGTGGCAGGGGGCGGTGAGCAGTTCTTC,CARSLVAGGGEQFF
TRBV5-6,TRBJ2-7,-,TRBD2,TGTGCCAGCACCCGGGGGGGCAGGGGCGACTACGAGCAGTACTTC,CASTRGGRGDYEQYF
TRBV4-2,TRBJ1-1,-,TRBD1,TGTGCCAGCAGCCAAGATCAGGGACAGGGCTCGAACACTGAAGCTTTCTTT,CASSQDQGQGSNTEAFF
TRBV9,TRBJ1-2,-,TRBD1,TGTGCCAGCAGCACAACAGGGGACTATGGCTACACCTTC,CASSTTGDYGYTF
TRBV10-3,TRBJ2-7,-,TRBD2,TGTGCCATCAGTGAGGTCGGGGGACTAGCGGGCGCCTACGAGCAGTACTTC,CAISEVGGLAGAYEQYF